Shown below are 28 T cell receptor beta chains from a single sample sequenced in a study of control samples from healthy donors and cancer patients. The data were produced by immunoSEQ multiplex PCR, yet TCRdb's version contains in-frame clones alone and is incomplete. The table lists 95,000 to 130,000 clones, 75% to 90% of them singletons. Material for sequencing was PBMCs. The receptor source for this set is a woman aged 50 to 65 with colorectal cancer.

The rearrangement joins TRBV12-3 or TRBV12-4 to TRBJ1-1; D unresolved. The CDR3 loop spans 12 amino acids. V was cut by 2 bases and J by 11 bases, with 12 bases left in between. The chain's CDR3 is CASSLFQDRAFF. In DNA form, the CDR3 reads TGTGCCAGCAGTTTATTCCAAGATCGGGCTTTCTTT.

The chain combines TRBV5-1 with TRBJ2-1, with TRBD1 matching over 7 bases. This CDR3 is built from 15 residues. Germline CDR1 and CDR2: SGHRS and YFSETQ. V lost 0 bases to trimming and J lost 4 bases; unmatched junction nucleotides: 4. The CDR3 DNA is TGCGCCAGCAGCTTGGTGCGACAGGGATACAATGAGCAGTTCTTC. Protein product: CASSLVRQGYNEQFF.

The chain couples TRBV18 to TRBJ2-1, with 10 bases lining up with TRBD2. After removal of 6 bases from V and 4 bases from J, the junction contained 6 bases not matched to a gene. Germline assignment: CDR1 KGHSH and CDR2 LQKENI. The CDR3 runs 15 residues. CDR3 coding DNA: TGTGCCAGCTCCCCGAGCGGGAGGGCTTACAATGAGCAGTTCTTC. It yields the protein CASSPSGRAYNEQFF.

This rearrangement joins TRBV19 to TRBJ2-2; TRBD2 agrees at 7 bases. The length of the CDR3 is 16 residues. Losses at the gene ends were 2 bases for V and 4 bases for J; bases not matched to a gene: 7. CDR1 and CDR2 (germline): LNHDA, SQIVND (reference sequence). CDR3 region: CASSIYLAVVTGELFF. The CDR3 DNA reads TGTGCCAGTAGTATATATCTAGCGGTTGTCACCGGGGAGCTGTTTTTT.

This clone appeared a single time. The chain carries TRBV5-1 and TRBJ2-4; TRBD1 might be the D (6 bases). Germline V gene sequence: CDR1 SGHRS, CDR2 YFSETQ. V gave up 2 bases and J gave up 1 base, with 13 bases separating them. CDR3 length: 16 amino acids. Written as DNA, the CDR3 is TGCGCCAGCAGCTTTGGAACAGGGTCGGCCAAAAACATTCAGTACTTC. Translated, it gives CASSFGTGSAKNIQYF.

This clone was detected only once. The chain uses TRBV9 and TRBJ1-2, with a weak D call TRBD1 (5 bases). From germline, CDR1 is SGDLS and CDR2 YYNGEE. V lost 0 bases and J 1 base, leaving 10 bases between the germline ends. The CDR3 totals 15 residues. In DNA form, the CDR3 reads TGTGCCAGCAGCGTAGGAACAGGAGGTAACTATGGCTACACCTTC. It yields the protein CASSVGTGGNYGYTF.

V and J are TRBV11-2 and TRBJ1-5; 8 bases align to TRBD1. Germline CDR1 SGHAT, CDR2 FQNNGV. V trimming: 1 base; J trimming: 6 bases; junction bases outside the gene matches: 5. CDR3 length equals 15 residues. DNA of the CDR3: TGTGCCAGCAGCTTAGCAGGGGGCTTCGCTCAGCCCCAGCATTTT. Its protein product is CASSLAGGFAQPQHF.

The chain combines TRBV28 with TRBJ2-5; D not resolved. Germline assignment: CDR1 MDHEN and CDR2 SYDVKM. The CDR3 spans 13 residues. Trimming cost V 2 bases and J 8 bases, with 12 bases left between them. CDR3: CASSLGRSDTQYF. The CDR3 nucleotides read TGTGCCAGCAGTTTAGGCCGCTCTGATACCCAGTACTTC.

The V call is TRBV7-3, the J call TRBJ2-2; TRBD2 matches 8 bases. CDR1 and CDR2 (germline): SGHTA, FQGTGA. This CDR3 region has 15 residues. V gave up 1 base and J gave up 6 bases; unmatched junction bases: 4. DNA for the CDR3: TGTGCCAGCAGCTTAAGACTAGCGAGTGCCGGGGAGCTGTTTTTT. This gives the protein CASSLRLASAGELFF.

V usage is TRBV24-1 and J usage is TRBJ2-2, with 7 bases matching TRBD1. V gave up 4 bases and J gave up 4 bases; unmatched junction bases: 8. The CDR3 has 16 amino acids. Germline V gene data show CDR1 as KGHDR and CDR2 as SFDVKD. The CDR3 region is CATSDSGTEATGELFF. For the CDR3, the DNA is TGTGCCACCAGTGACTCCGGGACAGAGGCCACCGGGGAGCTGTTTTTT.

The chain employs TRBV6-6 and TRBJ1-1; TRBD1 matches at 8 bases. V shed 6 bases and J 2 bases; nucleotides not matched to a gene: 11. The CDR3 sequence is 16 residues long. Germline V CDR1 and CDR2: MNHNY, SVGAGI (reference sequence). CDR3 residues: CASRPTAGQGNTEAFF. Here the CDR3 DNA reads TGTGCCAGCAGACCGACTGCAGGACAGGGCAACACTGAAGCTTTCTTT.

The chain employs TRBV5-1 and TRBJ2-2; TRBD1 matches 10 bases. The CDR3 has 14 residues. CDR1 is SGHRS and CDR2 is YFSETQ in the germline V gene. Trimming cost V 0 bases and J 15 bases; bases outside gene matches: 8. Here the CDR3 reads CASSLAGQGTMMFF. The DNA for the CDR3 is TGCGCCAGCAGCTTGGCGGGACAGGGGACAATGATGTTTTTT.

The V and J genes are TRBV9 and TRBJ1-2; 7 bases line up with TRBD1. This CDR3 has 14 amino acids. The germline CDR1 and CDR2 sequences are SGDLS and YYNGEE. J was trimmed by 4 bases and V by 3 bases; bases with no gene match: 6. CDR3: CASSAEHRGYGYTF. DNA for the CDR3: TGTGCCAGCAGCGCAGAGCACAGGGGCTATGGCTACACCTTC.

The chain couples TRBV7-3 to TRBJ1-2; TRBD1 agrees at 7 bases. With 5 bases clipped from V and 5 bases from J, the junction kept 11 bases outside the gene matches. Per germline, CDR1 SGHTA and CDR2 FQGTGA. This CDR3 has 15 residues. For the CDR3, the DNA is TGTGCCAGCAGCCCAGGGGGGACAGATGGTTATGGCTACACCTTC. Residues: CASSPGGTDGYGYTF.

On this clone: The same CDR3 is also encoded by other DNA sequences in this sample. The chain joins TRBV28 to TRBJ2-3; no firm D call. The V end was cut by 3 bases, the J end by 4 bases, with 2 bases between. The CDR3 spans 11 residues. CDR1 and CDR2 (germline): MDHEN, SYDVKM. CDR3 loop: CASSFSDTQYF. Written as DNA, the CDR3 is TGTGCCAGCAGTTTTTCAGATACGCAGTATTTT. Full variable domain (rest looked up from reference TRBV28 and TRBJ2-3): DVKVTQSSRYLVKRTGEKVFLECVQDMDHENMFWYRQDPGLGLRLIYFSYDVKMKEKGDIPEGYSVSREKKERFSLILESASTNQTSMYLCASSFSDTQYFGPGTRLTVL.

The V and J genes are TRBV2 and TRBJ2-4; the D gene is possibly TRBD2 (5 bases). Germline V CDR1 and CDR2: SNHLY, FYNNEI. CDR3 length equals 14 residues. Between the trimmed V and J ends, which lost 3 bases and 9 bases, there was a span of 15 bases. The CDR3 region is CASSEGPLVSIQYF. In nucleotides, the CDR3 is TGTGCCAGCAGTGAGGGTCCACTAGTCAGCATTCAGTACTTC.

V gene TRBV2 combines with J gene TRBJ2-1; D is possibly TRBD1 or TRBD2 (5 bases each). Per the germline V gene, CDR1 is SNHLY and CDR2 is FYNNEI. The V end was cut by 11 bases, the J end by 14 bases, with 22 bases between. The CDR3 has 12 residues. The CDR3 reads CALTRDPLNEFF. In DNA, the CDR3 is TGTGCCCTTACCAGGGACCCCTTAAACGAGTTCTTC.

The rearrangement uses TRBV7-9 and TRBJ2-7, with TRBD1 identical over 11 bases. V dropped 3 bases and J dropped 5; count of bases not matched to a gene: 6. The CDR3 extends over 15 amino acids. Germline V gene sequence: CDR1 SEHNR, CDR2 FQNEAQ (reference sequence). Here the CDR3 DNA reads TGTGCCAGCAGCTTCGCAAGGACAGGGGGCGACGAGCAGTACTTC. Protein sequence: CASSFARTGGDEQYF.

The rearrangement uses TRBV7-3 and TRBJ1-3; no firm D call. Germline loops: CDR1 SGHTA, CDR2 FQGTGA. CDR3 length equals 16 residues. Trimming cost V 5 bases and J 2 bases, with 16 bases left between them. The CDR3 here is CASSHPRRFPGNTIYF. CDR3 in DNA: TGTGCCAGCAGCCACCCTCGAAGATTCCCTGGAAACACCATATATTTT. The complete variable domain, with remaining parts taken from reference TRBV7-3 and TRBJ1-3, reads GAGVSQTPSNKVTEKGKYVELRCDPISGHTALYWYRQSLGQGPEFLIYFQGTGAADDSGLPNDRFFAVRPEGSVSTLKIQRTERGDSAVYLCASSHPRRFPGNTIYFGEGSWLTVV.

The CDR3 nucleotides are TGTGCCAGCAGCTTCCTTACAGGCACCTACGAGCAGTACTTC. The encoded protein is CASSFLTGTYEQYF. The rearrangement links TRBV7-9 to TRBJ2-7; possible D gene TRBD1, 5 bases. Germline V gives CDR1 SEHNR, CDR2 FQNEAQ (reference sequence). Trimming took off 3 bases at V and 2 bases at J, with 11 bases between the two ends. This CDR3 comprises 14 residues.

The CDR3 reads CSVEGTSGSSYEQYF. The CDR3 DNA is TGCAGCGTTGAAGGTACGAGCGGTAGCTCCTACGAGCAGTACTTC. This rearrangement joins TRBV29-1 to TRBJ2-7; D is perhaps TRBD2 (5 bases). CDR3 size: 15 residues. The germline CDR1 and CDR2 sequences are SQVTM and ANQGSEA. Trimming stripped 1 base from V and 0 bases from J, with 13 bases between.

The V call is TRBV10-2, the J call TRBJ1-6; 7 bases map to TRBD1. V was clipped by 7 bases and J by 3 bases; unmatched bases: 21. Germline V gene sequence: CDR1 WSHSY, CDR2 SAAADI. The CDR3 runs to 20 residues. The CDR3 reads CASIGSIPSGQPFYNSPLHF. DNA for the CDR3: TGCGCCAGCATCGGTTCTATCCCATCGGGACAGCCTTTCTATAATTCACCCCTCCACTTT.

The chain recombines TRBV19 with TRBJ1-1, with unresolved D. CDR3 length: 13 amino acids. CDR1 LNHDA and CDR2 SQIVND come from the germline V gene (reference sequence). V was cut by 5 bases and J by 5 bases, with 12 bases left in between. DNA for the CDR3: TGTGCCAGTAGTCGGGGAAGGGAGACTGAAGCTTTCTTT. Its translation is CASSRGRETEAFF.

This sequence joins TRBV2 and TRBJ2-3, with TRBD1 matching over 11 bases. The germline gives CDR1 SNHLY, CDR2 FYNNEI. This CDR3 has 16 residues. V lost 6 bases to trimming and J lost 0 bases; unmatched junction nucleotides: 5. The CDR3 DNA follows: TGTGCCAGCAGCGGAGGGACAGGGGGAAGCACAGATACGCAGTATTTT. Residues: CASSGGTGGSTDTQYF.

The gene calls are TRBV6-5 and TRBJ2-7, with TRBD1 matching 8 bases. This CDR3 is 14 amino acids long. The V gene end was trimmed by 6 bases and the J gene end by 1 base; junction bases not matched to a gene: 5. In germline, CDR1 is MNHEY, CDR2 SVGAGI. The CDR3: CASRGQENSYEQYF. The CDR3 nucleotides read TGTGCCAGCAGGGGACAGGAGAATTCCTACGAGCAGTACTTC.

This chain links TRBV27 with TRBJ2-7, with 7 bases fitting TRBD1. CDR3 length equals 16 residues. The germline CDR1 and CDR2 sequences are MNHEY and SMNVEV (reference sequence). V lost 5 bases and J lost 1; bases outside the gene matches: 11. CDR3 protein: CASSPSAGTVSYEQYF. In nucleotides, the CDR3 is TGTGCCAGCAGTCCATCCGCCGGGACAGTTTCCTACGAGCAGTACTTC.

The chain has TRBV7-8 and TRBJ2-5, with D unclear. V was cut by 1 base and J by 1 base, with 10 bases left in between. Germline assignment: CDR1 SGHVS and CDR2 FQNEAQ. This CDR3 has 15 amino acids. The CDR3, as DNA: TGTGCCAGCAGCTTAGTTGGTTCGGGCCAAGAGACCCAGTACTTC. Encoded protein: CASSLVGSGQETQYF.

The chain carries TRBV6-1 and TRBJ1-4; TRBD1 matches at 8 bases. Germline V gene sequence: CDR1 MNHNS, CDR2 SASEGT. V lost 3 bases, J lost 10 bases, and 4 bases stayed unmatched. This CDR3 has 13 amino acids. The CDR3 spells CASSERTGLKLFF. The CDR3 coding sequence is TGTGCCAGCAGTGAGCGGACAGGGCTAAAACTGTTTTTT.